This record concerns one TCR beta chain sequence. What antigen it recognizes has not been identified. The input lacks base qualities; no much larger clone sits a single base away. The germline V gene sets CDR1 to MDHEN and CDR2 to SYDVKM. Taken from cysteine to phenylalanine, the CDR3 has 13 residues. CDR3 DNA is the only sequence kept; it has 39 bases, read in frame from the first base. V is pruned by 8 bases and J by 5 bases, leaving 8 bases of the junction without a gene match. This sample is drawn from a study of T cell responses to AZD1222 COVID-19 vaccine (dated by TCRdb to about 2021). General notes on the study: A total of about 230 trial participants underwent TCR sequencing, of whom 200 to 220 received two doses of AZD1222 and approximately 25 received two doses of the MenACWY control vaccine. Trial participants were enrolled by age into subgroups of 18-55, 56-69 and 70-plus years, and around 140, 26 and 57 TCR-sequenced participants, respectively, were included in these subgroups. Study-wide conclusions, independent of this receptor: No day 14 peak-response samples were available, so repertoires were characterized only after the peak T cell response. The vaccine-associated CD4 TCRs covered the entire spike protein, and the dominant responses fell in regions 160-218 and 743-854. After two AZD1222 doses, both the breadth and the depth of spike-specific TCRs were significantly higher than at day 0 and than in MenACWY recipients. The 56-69-year group was small, and its depth increase did not reach significance, likely because of low power. Participants were mostly white British and included more females than males, and it was suggested by the authors that clonal diversity may have been underestimated. Conclusions about previously exposed vaccinees are limited because only 5 or 6 AZD1222 recipients were SARS-CoV-2 seropositive at baseline. Nearly half of unique spike-specific TCRs reportedly recognized epitopes outside regions mutated in the B.1.351 and B.1.1.7 variants.

This sample's time point label indicates: about 28 days (+/-7) after the second vaccine dose. AZD1222 recipients given second doses at about 4 weeks or at about 12 weeks were pooled, since spike-specific TCR depth and breadth were not found to differ between the two schedules. Vaccinee samples came from UK trials COV001 and COV002, including a single-blind randomized controlled phase 2/3 trial of AZD1222 (ChAdOx1 nCoV-19) in healthy adults. Trial participant PBMC samples were collected at day 0 and day 28 after the second dose for TCRbeta chain sequencing. The CDR3 regions of human TCRbeta chains were analyzed by immunosequencing. For the original study's pipeline: TCRs in the repertoires were matched against a reference library of SARS-CoV-2-specific TCRs that had been generated with the MIRA antigen-specificity platform. Breadth was defined as the fraction of unique TCRs that were SARS-CoV-2-associated, and depth was defined as the fraction of total T cells that were SARS-CoV-2-associated. Each spike-specific TCR was assigned to its reactive spike region and to a CD4 or CD8 class using the MIRA data. Log10-transformed breadth and depth values were compared by one-way ANOVA with Sidak's multiple comparisons tests. As stored in TCRdb, this immuneACCESS dataset retains in-frame rearrangements with V and J assigned. A fraction of the clones does not appear; measured against another copy, unresolved V genes explain less than half of the discrepancy, and the remainder lacks a known reason. For V, J and clone size, that table is used; D and trimming come from the DNA. This sample is represented by under 150,000 clones; 70% to 90% of them were singletons. In total, the top ten clones hold roughly 5.2% of the sample.

This chain joins TRBV28 to TRBJ1-2; TRBD1 agrees with 7 junctional bases. Sequencing used peripheral blood, obtained 28 days after the second AZD1222 dose. This TCR came from an adult who received the AZD1222 COVID-19 vaccine. CDR3 sequence: CASRFRDRYGYTF. The DNA is TGTGCCAGCCGCTTTCGGGACAGATATGGCTACACCTTC.